This T cell receptor beta chain was sequenced during a study of early T cells in non-severe SARS-CoV-2 infection (TCRdb year 2021). In terms of the full investigation: Because TCR sequencing relied on bulk RNA taken from unsorted whole blood, pairing of alpha and beta chains was not possible. The full study reports these points: VDJdb matching was skewed toward anti-spike CD8 responses and likely underestimated virus-specific expansions, missing private and CD4 specificities.

To note about this clonotype: This receptor's antigen is unknown. No much larger clone is present one base from it, and per-base qualities are unavailable.

A case-control design nested within a healthcare worker cohort in London, UK, was used, with weekly nasopharyngeal swab PCR tests and blood sampling performed. Healthcare workers were recruited during the week of the UK lockdown, between 23 and 31 March 2020, and followed weekly for up to about 15 weeks. Receptor libraries were prepared by 5' RACE. Sequenced using a NextSeq 500. Unique molecular identifiers were attached to individual cDNA molecules in the TCR library protocol so that sequencing error and PCR bias could be corrected. Sequencing covered both TCR alpha and beta chains, and within each sample the abundances of alpha and beta sequences were tightly co-correlated. The published analysis was carried out like this. V gene, J gene and CDR3 annotation of TCR sequences was performed with Decombinator V4. TCRs were defined as expanded if a significant change between any two time points was detected under a Poisson model with p below 0.0001. TCR abundances were normalised to the total number of TCRs sequenced per sample and were expressed as counts per million. A search of VDJdb, accessed on 1 November 2021, was run for TCRs annotated to CMV, EBV and SARS-CoV-2, with TCRs annotated for multiple antigens excluded. TCRdb handled the public reads itself, with Q25 trimming in fastp and clone calling in MiXCR, and kept productive beta chains. Rows merge per CDR3 protein into single entries with the most common DNA and genes. The V and J calls here are based on TCRdb, not the publication. Within this sample are over 85,000 distinct CDR3 sequences, with 16% of them counted one time only. About 1.3% of the sample is in the top ten clones.

Material: whole blood. The receptor comes from an adult who was a healthcare worker with PCR-confirmed SARS-CoV-2 infection or an uninfected control (not recorded which).

The CDR3 sequence is CSATGQTNTEAFF. At the DNA level, the sequence is TGCAGTGCAACGGGACAGACCAACACTGAAGCTTTCTTT. The rearranged chain carries TRBV20-1 and TRBJ1-1; 7 bases in between match TRBD1. Measured from the cysteine to the phenylalanine, the CDR3 is 13 residues long. Of all the DNA, just the CDR3 is kept, 39 bases in frame from base 1. V is trimmed back by 6 bases and J by 2 bases, and the junction contains 6 bases that no gene match accounts for. The germline V gene (reference sequence) provides CDR1 DFQATT and CDR2 SNEGSKA.